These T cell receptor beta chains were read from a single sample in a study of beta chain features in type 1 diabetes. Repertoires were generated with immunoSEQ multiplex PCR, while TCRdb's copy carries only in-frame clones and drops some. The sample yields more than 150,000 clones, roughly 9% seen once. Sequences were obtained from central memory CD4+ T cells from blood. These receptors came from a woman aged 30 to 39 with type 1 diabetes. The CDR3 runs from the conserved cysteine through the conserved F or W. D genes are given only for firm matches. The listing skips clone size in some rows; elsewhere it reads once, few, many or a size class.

DNA: TGTGCCAGCAGCGTAGCGGGATGGGGAAATGAGCAGTTCTTC
CDR3: CASSVAGWGNEQFF
V: TRBV9
J: TRBJ2-1
size: few
D: -

DNA: TGTGCCAGCAGCGTAGGACCTGGGGACAACCTCTACGAGCAGTACTTC
CDR3: CASSVGPGDNLYEQYF
V: TRBV9
J: TRBJ2-7
size: few
D: -

DNA: TGCGCCAGCAGCCCCGGGACAGCCTACAATGAGCAGTTCTTC
CDR3: CASSPGTAYNEQFF
V: TRBV5-1
J: TRBJ2-1
size: few
D: TRBD1

DNA: TGCAGCGTTTCTAGCGAGGATACGCAGTATTTT
CDR3: CSVSSEDTQYF
V: TRBV29-1
J: TRBJ2-3
size: many
D: -

DNA: TGTGCCACCAGCAGAGCGGAAGAGACCCAGTACTTC
CDR3: CATSRAEETQYF
V: TRBV15
J: TRBJ2-5
size: -
D: -

DNA: TGTGCCAGCAGCACTTACTTAGATGAGCAGTTCTTC
CDR3: CASSTYLDEQFF
V: TRBV7-8
J: TRBJ2-1
size: -
D: -

DNA: TGTGCCAGCAATGTAGGACTAGCACGCGAGCAGTACTTC
CDR3: CASNVGLAREQYF
V: TRBV2
J: TRBJ2-7
size: many
D: TRBD2

DNA: TGCGCCAGCAGCCGCCAGACAGGGAGTAATCAGCCCCAGCATTTT
CDR3: CASSRQTGSNQPQHF
V: TRBV4-1
J: TRBJ1-5
size: few
D: TRBD1

DNA: TGTGCCAGCAGCGCCGGAGGGGCGAGCAATCAGCCCCAGCATTTT
CDR3: CASSAGGASNQPQHF
V: TRBV28
J: TRBJ1-5
size: few
D: -

DNA: TGTGCCAGCAGCTTAGAAGGCGGGATAGGGGAGCTGTTTTTT
CDR3: CASSLEGGIGELFF
V: TRBV7-9
J: TRBJ2-2
size: few
D: -

DNA: TGTGCCAGCAGTTACTCGCACTTCAACAATGAGCAGTTCTTC
CDR3: CASSYSHFNNEQFF
V: TRBV6-5
J: TRBJ2-1
size: few
D: -

DNA: TGTGCCAGCAGCAACAGGGGGCGTAGTGAAAAACTGTTTTTT
CDR3: CASSNRGRSEKLFF
V: TRBV7-9
J: TRBJ1-4
size: -
D: TRBD1

DNA: TGTGCCAGTAGTATAGAACGGGGGGGGATCAGCAATCAGCCCCAGCATTTT
CDR3: CASSIERGGISNQPQHF
V: TRBV19
J: TRBJ1-5
size: few
D: -

DNA: TGTGCCAGCAGCTTAGCGTCACGGGGCACTGAAGCTTTCTTT
CDR3: CASSLASRGTEAFF
V: TRBV11-2
J: TRBJ1-1
size: -
D: -

DNA: TGTGCCAGTAGAGGTACTAGCGGGAGGAGGGGTGAGCAGTTCTTC
CDR3: CASRGTSGRRGEQFF
V: TRBV19
J: TRBJ2-1
size: many
D: TRBD2

DNA: TGTGCCTGGTCGGGAAAACAGGGGGGGGAACGTGGCTACACCTTC
CDR3: CAWSGKQGGERGYTF
V: TRBV30
J: TRBJ1-2
size: once
D: TRBD1

DNA: TGTGCCAGCAGCCGGCACAGGCCAAACGCTTACGAGCAGTACTTC
CDR3: CASSRHRPNAYEQYF
V: TRBV5-8
J: TRBJ2-7
size: -
D: -

DNA: TGCGCCAGCAGCTTGGACGGAGGGGTAGAAGAGACCCAGTACTTC
CDR3: CASSLDGGVEETQYF
V: TRBV5-1
J: TRBJ2-5
size: -
D: -

DNA: TGTGCCAGCAGCTCCTTTACGCGGGGTACAAACTATGGCTACACCTTC
CDR3: CASSSFTRGTNYGYTF
V: TRBV5-6
J: TRBJ1-2
size: few
D: -

DNA: TGCGCCAGCAGCCGAGCCGAAGGGGCGAACACTGAAGCTTTCTTT
CDR3: CASSRAEGANTEAFF
V: TRBV4-1
J: TRBJ1-1
size: many
D: -

DNA: TGTGCCAGCAGCTTAGAACGGGAGGAGACCCAGTACTTC
CDR3: CASSLEREETQYF
V: TRBV7-8
J: TRBJ2-5
size: few
D: -